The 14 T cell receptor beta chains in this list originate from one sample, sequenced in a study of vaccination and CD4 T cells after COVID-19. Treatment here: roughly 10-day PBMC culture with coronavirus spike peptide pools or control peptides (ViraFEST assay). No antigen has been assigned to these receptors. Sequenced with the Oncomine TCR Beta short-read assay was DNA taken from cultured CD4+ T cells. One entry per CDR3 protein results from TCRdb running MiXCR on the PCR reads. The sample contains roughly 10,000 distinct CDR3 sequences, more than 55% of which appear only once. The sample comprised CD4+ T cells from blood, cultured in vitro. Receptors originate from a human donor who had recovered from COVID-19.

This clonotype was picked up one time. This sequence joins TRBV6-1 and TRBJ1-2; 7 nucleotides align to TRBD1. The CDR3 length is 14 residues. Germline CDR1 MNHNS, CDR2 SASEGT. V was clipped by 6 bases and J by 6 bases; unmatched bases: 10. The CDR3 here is CASRSPTGLDGYTF. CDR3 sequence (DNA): TGTGCCAGCAGATCCCCGACAGGGCTGGATGGCTACACCTTC.

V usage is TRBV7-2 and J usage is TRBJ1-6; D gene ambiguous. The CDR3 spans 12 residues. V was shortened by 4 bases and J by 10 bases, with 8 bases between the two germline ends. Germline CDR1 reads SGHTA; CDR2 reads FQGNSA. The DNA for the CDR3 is TGTGCCAGCAGCTCGACCGTCTCACCCCTCCACTTT. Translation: CASSSTVSPLHF.

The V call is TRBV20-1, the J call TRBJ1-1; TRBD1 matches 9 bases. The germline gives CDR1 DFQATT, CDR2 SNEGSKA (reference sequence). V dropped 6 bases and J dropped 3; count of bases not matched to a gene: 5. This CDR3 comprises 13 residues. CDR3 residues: CSATRDRDTEAFF. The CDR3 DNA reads TGCAGTGCCACTCGGGACAGGGACACTGAAGCTTTCTTT.

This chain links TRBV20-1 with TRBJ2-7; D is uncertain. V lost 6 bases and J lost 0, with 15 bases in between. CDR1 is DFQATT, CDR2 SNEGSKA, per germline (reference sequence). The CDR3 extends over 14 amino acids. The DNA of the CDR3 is TGCAGTGCCCATCGTCCCGATAGCTCCTACGAGCAGTACTTC. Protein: CSAHRPDSSYEQYF.

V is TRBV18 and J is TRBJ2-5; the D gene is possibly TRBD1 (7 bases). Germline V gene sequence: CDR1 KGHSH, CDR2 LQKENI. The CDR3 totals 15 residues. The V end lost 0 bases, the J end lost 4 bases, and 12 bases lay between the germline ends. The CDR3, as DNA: TGTGCCAGCTCACCACCGTTTCAGGGGGGAGAGACCCAGTACTTC. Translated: CASSPPFQGGETQYF.

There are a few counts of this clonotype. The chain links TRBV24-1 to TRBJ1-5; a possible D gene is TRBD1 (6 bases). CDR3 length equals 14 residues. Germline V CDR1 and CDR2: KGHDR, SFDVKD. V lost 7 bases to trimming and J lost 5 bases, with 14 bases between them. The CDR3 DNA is TGTGCCACCAGCATCAAGGGACACCATCAGCCCCAGCATTTT. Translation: CATSIKGHHQPQHF.

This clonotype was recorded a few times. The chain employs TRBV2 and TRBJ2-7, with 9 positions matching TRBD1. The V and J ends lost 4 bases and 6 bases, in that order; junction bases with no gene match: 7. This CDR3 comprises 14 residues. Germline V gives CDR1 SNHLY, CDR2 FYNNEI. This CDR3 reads CASSGGTGKGEQYF. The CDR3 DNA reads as TGTGCCAGCAGTGGCGGGACAGGGAAGGGCGAGCAGTACTTC.

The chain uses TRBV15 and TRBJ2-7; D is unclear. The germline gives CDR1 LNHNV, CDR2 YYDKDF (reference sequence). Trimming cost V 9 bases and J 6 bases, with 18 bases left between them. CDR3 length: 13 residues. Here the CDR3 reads CATSGVVKTEQYF. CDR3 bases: TGTGCCACGAGTGGGGTAGTCAAGACCGAGCAGTACTTC.

The CDR3 protein is CASSSSLAGAYNEQFF. The CDR3, as DNA: TGTGCCAGCAGCTCCTCACTAGCGGGGGCCTACAATGAGCAGTTCTTC. The chain employs TRBV6-1 and TRBJ2-1, with 11 bases aligning to TRBD2. CDR3 length equals 16 residues. Germline V gene sequence: CDR1 MNHNS, CDR2 SASEGT. The J segment lost 2 bases and the V segment lost 6 bases, leaving 6 bases of the junction unmatched.

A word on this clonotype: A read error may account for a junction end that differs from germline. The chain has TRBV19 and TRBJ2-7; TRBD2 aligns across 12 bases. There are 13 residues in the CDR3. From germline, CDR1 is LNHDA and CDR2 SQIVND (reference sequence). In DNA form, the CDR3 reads TGTGCCAGCGGACTAGCGGGACCCTACGTGCAGTACTTC. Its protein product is CASGLAGPYVQYF.

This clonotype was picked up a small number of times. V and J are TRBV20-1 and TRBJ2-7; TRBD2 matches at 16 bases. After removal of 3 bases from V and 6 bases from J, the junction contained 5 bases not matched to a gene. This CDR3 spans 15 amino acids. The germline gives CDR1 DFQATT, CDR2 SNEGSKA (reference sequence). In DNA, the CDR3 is TGCAGTGCTAGGGGACTAGCGGGAGGGCCATCCGAGCAGTACTTC. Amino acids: CSARGLAGGPSEQYF.

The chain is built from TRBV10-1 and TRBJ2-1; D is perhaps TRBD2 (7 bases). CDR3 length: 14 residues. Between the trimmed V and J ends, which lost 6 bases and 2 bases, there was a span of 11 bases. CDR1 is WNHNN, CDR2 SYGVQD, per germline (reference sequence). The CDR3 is CASSPGGPYNEQFF. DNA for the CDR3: TGCGCCAGCAGCCCGGGGGGCCCCTACAATGAGCAGTTCTTC.

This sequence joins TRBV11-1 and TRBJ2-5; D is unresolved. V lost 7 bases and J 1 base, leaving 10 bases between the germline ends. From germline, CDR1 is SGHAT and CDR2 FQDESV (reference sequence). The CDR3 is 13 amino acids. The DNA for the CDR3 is TGTGCCAGCACCACCTATCCCCAAGAGACCCAGTACTTC. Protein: CASTTYPQETQYF.

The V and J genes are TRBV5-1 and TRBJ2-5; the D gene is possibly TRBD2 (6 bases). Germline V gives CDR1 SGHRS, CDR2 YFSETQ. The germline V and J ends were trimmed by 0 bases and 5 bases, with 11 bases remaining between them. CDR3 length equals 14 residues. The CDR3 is CASSLAAGRETQYF. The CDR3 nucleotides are TGCGCCAGCAGCTTGGCTGCGGGACGGGAGACCCAGTACTTC.